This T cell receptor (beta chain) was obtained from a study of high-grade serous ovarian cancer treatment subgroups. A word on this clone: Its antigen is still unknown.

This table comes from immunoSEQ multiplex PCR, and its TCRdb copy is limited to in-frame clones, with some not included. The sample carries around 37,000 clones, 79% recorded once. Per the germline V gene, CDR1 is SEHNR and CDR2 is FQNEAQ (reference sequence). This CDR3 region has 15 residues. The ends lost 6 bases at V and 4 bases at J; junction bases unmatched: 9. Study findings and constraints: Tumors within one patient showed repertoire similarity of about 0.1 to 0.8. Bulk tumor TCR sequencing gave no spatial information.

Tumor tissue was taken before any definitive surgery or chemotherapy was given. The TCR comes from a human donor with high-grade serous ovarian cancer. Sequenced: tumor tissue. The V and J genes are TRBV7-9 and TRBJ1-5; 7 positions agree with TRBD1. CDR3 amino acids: CASSTGTERNQPQHF. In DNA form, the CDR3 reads TGTGCCAGCAGTACCGGGACAGAAAGGAATCAGCCCCAGCATTTT.